This section outlines one T cell receptor beta chain sequence together with its context. The antigen remains undetermined. These data are taken from a study of T cells after posttransplantation cyclophosphamide. Here immunoSEQ multiplex PCR was the method, and the copy in TCRdb shows in-frame clones only, minus some. Of some 9,200 clones in the sample, 85% to 90% were seen once. Study conclusions and caveats: Later blood repertoires were often dominated by clones from the donor CD8+ memory compartment.

The J segment lost 0 bases and the V segment lost 4 bases, leaving 9 bases of the junction unmatched. The length of the CDR3 is 17 residues. Germline CDR1 and CDR2: SGHNT and YYREEE (reference sequence). The rearrangement joins TRBV5-4 to TRBJ2-2; 7 positions match TRBD1. Source material: memory CD4+ T cells sorted from PBMCs. This clonotype originated in a woman aged 55-70 years in good health, CMV-negative, and a related stem cell transplant donor. The CDR3 bases are TGTGCCAGCAGCGAGCGCGCCGGGACAGCGAACACCGGGGAGCTGTTTTTT. It yields the protein CASSERAGTANTGELFF.